This TCR beta chain was obtained from a study of cytomegalovirus exposure and HLA in healthy donors. Study summary: According to later analysis, the same platform produced the 120 validation and several hundred first-cohort repertoires.

This clone was seen only a few times. The target antigen is unknown. Trimming removed 4 bases from V and 14 bases from J; junction bases left unmatched: 5. The CDR3 totals 12 residues. From germline, CDR1 is MDHEN and CDR2 SYDVKM. Repertoires were generated with immunoSEQ multiplex PCR, while TCRdb's copy carries only in-frame clones and drops some. Of about 65,000 clones in the sample, 90% to 95% were seen once. Study-wide points: In vitro, a few CMV-associated chains proved specific for CMV antigens. The classifier reportedly diagnosed cytomegalovirus status with high sensitivity and specificity. For most TCR sequences rarity was the rule, although some public TCRs occurred in many donors.

The chain carries TRBV28 and TRBJ2-3; the match to TRBD2 covers 11 bases. The sequenced material came from PBMCs. This receptor was taken from a young woman in good health and CMV-seronegative. DNA of the CDR3: TGTGCCAGCAGTTCTTTAGCGGGGGGGCTGTATTTT. Translating gives CASSSLAGGLYF.